These T cell receptor beta chains were read from a single sample in a study of blood T cell repertoires in COVID-19. TCRdb keeps only in-frame clones here, not all; method: immunoSEQ multiplex PCR. The table includes some 200,000 clones, 88% detected once. Sequencing used peripheral blood. These receptors all come from a man aged 35 to 55 with active or convalescent COVID-19. The CDR3 runs from the conserved cysteine through the conserved F or W. D genes are given only for firm matches. Expanded clones are given a class, and other clones once, few, many or no size at all.

v_call	clone_size	j_call	d_call	cdr3_aa	cdr3_nt
TRBV19	.	TRBJ1-5	.	CASSIYRSSNQPQHF	TGTGCCAGTAGTATTTACAGATCAAGCAATCAGCCCCAGCATTTT
TRBV3-1/TRBV3-2	.	TRBJ2-1	TRBD2	CASSQKQIVGTSGYNEQFF	TGTGCCAGCAGCCAAAAACAAATCGTGGGGACTAGCGGTTACAATGAGCAGTTCTTC
TRBV10-3	.	TRBJ2-3	TRBD2	CATGTTSGGADTQYF	TGTGCCACCGGGACCACTAGCGGGGGGGCAGATACGCAGTATTTT
TRBV24-1	few	TRBJ1-5	.	CATSGTSADQPQHF	TGTGCCACCAGTGGAACTAGTGCAGATCAGCCCCAGCATTTT
TRBV6-4	.	TRBJ2-1	.	CASSDQRNEQFF	TGTGCCAGCAGTGACCAGAGGAATGAGCAGTTCTTC
TRBV28	.	TRBJ1-2	.	CASSLSGGYYGYTF	TGTGCCAGCAGTTTATCCGGGGGATACTATGGCTACACCTTC
TRBV7-9	.	TRBJ2-1	TRBD2	CASSFLAGALHNEQFF	TGTGCCAGCAGCTTCCTAGCGGGAGCCCTGCACAATGAGCAGTTCTTC
TRBV27	.	TRBJ2-5	TRBD1	CASSLHAGTEAGETQYF	TGTGCCAGCAGTCTCCACGCCGGGACAGAAGCCGGGGAGACCCAGTACTTC
TRBV28	.	TRBJ1-6	.	CASIIRVVANNSPLHF	TGTGCCAGCATTATCCGGGTGGTCGCTAATAATTCACCCCTCCACTTT
TRBV15	.	TRBJ1-6	TRBD1	CATSRTGGYNSPLHF	TGTGCCACCAGCAGGACAGGGGGCTATAATTCACCCCTCCACTTT
TRBV15	.	TRBJ1-2	.	CATSRDPGQSGGYTF	TGTGCCACCAGCAGAGATCCTGGGCAGTCCGGTGGCTACACCTTC
TRBV29-1	.	TRBJ1-2	.	CSVGQPENYGYTF	TGCAGCGTTGGACAACCGGAAAACTATGGCTACACCTTC
TRBV6-5	.	TRBJ1-1	TRBD1	CASSSRTGHTEAFF	TGTGCCAGCAGTTCTCGGACAGGACACACTGAAGCTTTCTTT